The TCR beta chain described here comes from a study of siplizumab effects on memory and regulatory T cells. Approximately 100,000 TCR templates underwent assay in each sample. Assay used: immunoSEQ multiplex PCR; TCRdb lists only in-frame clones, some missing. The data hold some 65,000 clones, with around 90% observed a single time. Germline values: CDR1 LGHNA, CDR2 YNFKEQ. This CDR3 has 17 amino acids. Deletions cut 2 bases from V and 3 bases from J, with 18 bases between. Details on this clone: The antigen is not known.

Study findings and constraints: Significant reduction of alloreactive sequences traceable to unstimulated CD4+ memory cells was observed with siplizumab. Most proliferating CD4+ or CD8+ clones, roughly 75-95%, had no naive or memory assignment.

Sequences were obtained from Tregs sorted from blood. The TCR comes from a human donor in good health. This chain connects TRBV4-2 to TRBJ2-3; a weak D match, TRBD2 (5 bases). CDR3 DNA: TGTGCCAGCAGCCAAAATCGGCTAGCAGGAGCTACAGATACGCAGTATTTT. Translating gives CASSQNRLAGATDTQYF.